These 19 T cell receptor beta chains were sequenced from one sample in a study of shared clonotypes between healthy human individuals. Libraries were prepared by immunoSEQ multiplex PCR; TCRdb keeps only in-frame clonotypes and omits some of them. The top ten clones hold about 0.21% of a sample with roughly 770,000 clones, 90% to 97% of them seen once. The naive CD8 subset, CD45RO-negative cells positively selected for CCR7, excluded terminally differentiated effector memory CD45RA+ cells. The sample taken for sequencing was naive CD8+ T cells sorted from blood. Source of these receptors: a man younger than 40 in good health.

The rearrangement uses TRBV6-5 and TRBJ2-7, with a weak D call TRBD1 (6 bases). This CDR3 contains 14 residues. Germline lookup yields CDR1 MNHEY and CDR2 SVGAGI. Trimming removed 2 bases from V and 3 bases from J, with 11 bases in between. As DNA, the CDR3 is TGTGCCAGCAGTTACACCGGACAGCACTACGAGCAGTACTTC. Protein product: CASSYTGQHYEQYF.

This clone was seen once. The genes are TRBV7-9 and TRBJ2-2; possibly TRBD1 for D (6 bases). The CDR3 runs to 15 residues. Germline-derived CDR1 and CDR2 are SEHNR and FQNEAQ (reference sequence). V was cut by 5 bases and J by 2 bases, with 12 bases left in between. In DNA form, the CDR3 reads TGTGCCAGCAGCACGGCAGGGGACAACACCGGGGAGCTGTTTTTT. It codes for CASSTAGDNTGELFF.

The J gene is TRBJ2-7, the V gene TRBV6-6, with D uncertain. Looked up from germline, CDR1 is MNHNY and CDR2 is SVGAGI (reference sequence). The CDR3 consists of 12 residues. The V end was cut by 5 bases, the J end by 5 bases, with 10 bases between. The CDR3 protein is CASSTAFDEQYF. Here the CDR3 DNA reads TGTGCCAGCAGTACAGCCTTCGACGAGCAGTACTTC.

The chain combines TRBV7-2 with TRBJ2-3; tentatively, D is TRBD1 (6 bases). Germline V gene sequence: CDR1 SGHTA, CDR2 FQGNSA. The CDR3 extends over 13 amino acids. Trimming removed 4 bases at V and 4 bases at J, with 9 bases between. The CDR3 sequence: CASSSDRADTQYF. The CDR3 region has the DNA TGTGCCAGCAGCTCGGACAGAGCAGATACGCAGTATTTT.

The rearrangement uses TRBV27 and TRBJ1-2, with 7 bases matching TRBD1. Germline CDR1 reads MNHEY; CDR2 reads SMNVEV (reference sequence). The junction had 4 bases not matched to a gene; V was cut back by 5 bases and J by 7 bases. The CDR3 sequence is 12 residues long. CDR3: CASSTAGGGYTF. The CDR3, as DNA: TGTGCCAGCAGTACGGCAGGGGGTGGCTACACCTTC.

This clone was observed a single time. Relative to the germline gene, one junction end is altered; a read error may explain this. The chain links TRBV6-6 to TRBJ1-4, with D possibly matching TRBD1 (5 bases). The germline V gene has CDR1 MNHNY and CDR2 SVGAGI (reference sequence). The CDR3 has 11 amino acids. In DNA form, the CDR3 reads TGTGCCAGCACCACCCCACGCAGGGCGGGATTT. This encodes CASTTPRRAGF.

This clone appeared once. This chain connects TRBV9 to TRBJ2-7, with 7 bases matching TRBD2. This CDR3 spans 15 amino acids. Germline CDR1 and CDR2: SGDLS and YYNGEE. The ends lost 0 bases at V and 2 bases at J; junction bases unmatched: 5. The CDR3 DNA follows: TGTGCCAGCAGCGTAGGGCTAGCGGACCCCTACGAGCAGTACTTC. It encodes CASSVGLADPYEQYF.

The chain's CDR3 is CASSSRTSSSGANVLTF. The CDR3 nucleotides read TGTGCCAGCAGTTCCAGGACATCCTCTTCTGGGGCCAACGTCCTGACTTTC. The J gene is TRBJ2-6, the V gene TRBV27; D might be TRBD1 (5 bases). CDR1 MNHEY and CDR2 SMNVEV come from the germline V gene (reference sequence). The CDR3 is made up of 17 amino acids. Trimming took 4 bases from V and 1 from J, leaving 14 bases between them.

Remarks on this clone: Other DNA sequences in the same sample also yield this CDR3. The CDR3 region has the DNA TGTGCCAGCAGTTTATCGGGGTTGCAGCCCCAGCATTTT. Its protein is CASSLSGLQPQHF. The chain has TRBV27 and TRBJ1-5; D is undetermined. The germline V and J ends were trimmed by 0 bases and 7 bases, with 7 bases remaining between them. The CDR3 extends over 13 amino acids. Germline V gene lookup returns CDR1 MNHEY and CDR2 SMNVEV (reference sequence).

CDR3 protein: CAWSVRGGAGGYTF. Written as DNA, the CDR3 is TGTGCCTGGAGTGTACGAGGAGGGGCCGGTGGCTACACCTTC. The J gene is TRBJ1-2, the V gene TRBV30; TRBD1 might be the D (5 bases). Looked up from germline, CDR1 is GTSNPN and CDR2 is SVGIG (reference sequence). CDR3 length: 14 amino acids. Trimming cost V 0 bases and J 7 bases, with 15 bases left between them.

V and J are TRBV7-9 and TRBJ2-2; possibly TRBD1 for D (6 bases). Germline V gene lookup returns CDR1 SEHNR and CDR2 FQNEAQ (reference sequence). CDR3 length: 13 amino acids. V shed 5 bases and J shed 4 bases, with 8 bases lying between them. Written as DNA, the CDR3 is TGTGCCAGCAGCCACAGGGTCACCGGGGAGCTGTTTTTT. Translating it yields CASSHRVTGELFF. Using reference TRBV7-9 and TRBJ2-2 for the parts outside the CDR3, the full variable domain is DTGVSQNPRHKITKRGQNVTFRCDPISEHNRLYWYRQTLGQGPEFLTYFQNEAQLEKSRLLSDRFSAERPKGSFSTLEIQRTEQGDSAMYLCASSHRVTGELFFGEGSRLTVL.

The V and J genes are TRBV5-1 and TRBJ2-1; D unresolved. The CDR3 runs to 12 residues. Germline CDR1 reads SGHRS; CDR2 reads YFSETQ. Trimming stripped 5 bases from V and 10 bases from J, with 13 bases between. CDR3 nucleotide sequence: TGCGCCAGCAGGAACCCATCCTTGGAGCAGTTCTTC. As protein: CASRNPSLEQFF.

DNA for the CDR3: TGCAGCGTTGTTAGCGGGAGCCCCACAGATACGCAGTATTTT. Translating gives CSVVSGSPTDTQYF. The chain has TRBV29-1 and TRBJ2-3; 9 bases line up with TRBD2. Germline V gives CDR1 SQVTM, CDR2 ANQGSEA. Losses at the gene ends were 4 bases for V and 2 bases for J; bases not matched to a gene: 4. The CDR3 spans 14 residues.

The genes are TRBV27 and TRBJ1-4; D call uncertain. There are 16 residues in the CDR3. Germline lookup yields CDR1 MNHEY and CDR2 SMNVEV (reference sequence). V was trimmed by 5 bases and J by 1 base, leaving 14 bases between them. CDR3 sequence reads: CASSPSYSLTNEKLFF. The CDR3 DNA reads as TGTGCCAGCAGTCCCTCCTACAGTTTAACTAATGAAAAACTGTTTTTT.

This rearrangement joins TRBV27 to TRBJ2-3, with 10 positions matching TRBD2. The V gene end was trimmed by 5 bases and the J gene end by 6 bases; junction bases not matched to a gene: 5. Germline lookup yields CDR1 MNHEY and CDR2 SMNVEV (reference sequence). The CDR3 covers 14 residues. The CDR3 reads CASSRGLAADTQYF. In DNA form, the CDR3 reads TGTGCCAGCAGTAGAGGACTAGCGGCGGATACGCAGTATTTT.

The genes are TRBV30 and TRBJ1-1; TRBD1 is a possible D gene (6 bases). The CDR3 is 14 amino acids. V was shortened by 5 bases and J by 4 bases, with 17 bases between the two germline ends. Germline V gene data show CDR1 as GTSNPN and CDR2 as SVGIG (reference sequence). The CDR3 loop reads CAWEPGHGGTEAFF. The CDR3 DNA is TGTGCCTGGGAGCCGGGACATGGGGGCACTGAAGCTTTCTTT.

The chain links TRBV29-1 to TRBJ2-1; 10 bases match TRBD2. CDR1 and CDR2 (germline): SQVTM, ANQGSEA. The CDR3 loop spans 15 amino acids. V was pared by 4 bases and J by 5 bases, with 8 bases of the junction left unmatched. The CDR3 bases are TGCAGCGTTGTTGGAACTAGCGGGGTCGACAATGAGCAGTTCTTC. Protein sequence: CSVVGTSGVDNEQFF.

The chain employs TRBV5-4 and TRBJ2-7, with TRBD1 matching 10 bases. There are 14 residues in the CDR3. Unmatched junction bases numbered 4, after V lost 4 bases and J lost 3 bases. The germline CDR1 and CDR2 sequences are SGHNT and YYREEE (reference sequence). The CDR3 DNA is TGTGCCAGCAGCAGGGACAGGGGTCTCTACGAGCAGTACTTC. Its protein product is CASSRDRGLYEQYF.

This CDR3 reads CASSLGTATIHEQYF. The CDR3 DNA sequence: TGCGCCAGCAGCTTGGGGACAGCCACCATCCACGAGCAGTACTTC. This chain uses TRBV5-1 with TRBJ2-7; maybe TRBD1 (6 bases). The germline V gene encodes CDR1 SGHRS and CDR2 YFSETQ. V was trimmed by 0 bases and J by 5 bases, leaving 15 bases between them. The CDR3 is 15 amino acids.